This paragraph reports one T cell receptor beta chain. The antigen is undetermined. The CDR3 spans 15 residues. CDR1 SGHNT and CDR2 YYREEE come from the germline V gene (reference sequence). With V trimmed by 6 bases and J by 4 bases, 10 bases remained unmatched. Donors showed nominal health when sampled, although they likely had unrecorded immune exposures. 13 Jbeta primers and 60 Vbeta primers were used for the PCR. Sequenced by immunoSEQ multiplex PCR; TCRdb stores in-frame clones only, minus some. The repertoire holds some 120,000 clones, with 75% to 90% as singletons. This specimen belongs to a study of cytomegalovirus exposure and HLA in healthy donors. Study as a whole: Around 79 million unique TCRs, all from HLA-typed donors, were included in an early release of the data. Notes on the study in general: Specificity of a few CMV-associated chains for CMV antigens was verified in vitro.

The TCR originated in a woman younger than 45 in good health and CMV-seropositive. The sequenced sample consisted of PBMCs. V is TRBV5-4 and J is TRBJ1-2; 9 bases match TRBD1. The CDR3 sequence is CASNSGTGNPYGYTF. CDR3 sequence (DNA): TGTGCCAGCAACTCGGGGACAGGGAACCCCTATGGCTACACCTTC.